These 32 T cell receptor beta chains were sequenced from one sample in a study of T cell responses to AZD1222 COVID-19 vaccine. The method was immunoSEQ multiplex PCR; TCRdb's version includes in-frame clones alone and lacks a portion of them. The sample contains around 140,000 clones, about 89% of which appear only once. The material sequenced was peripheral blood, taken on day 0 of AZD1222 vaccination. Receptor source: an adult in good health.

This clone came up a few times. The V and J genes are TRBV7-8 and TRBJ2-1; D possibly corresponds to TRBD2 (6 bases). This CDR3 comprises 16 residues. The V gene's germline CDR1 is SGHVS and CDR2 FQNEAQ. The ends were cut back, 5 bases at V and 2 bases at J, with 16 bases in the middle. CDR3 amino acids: CASSPRSGVAYNEQFF. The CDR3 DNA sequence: TGTGCCAGCAGCCCGCGGTCGGGGGTCGCCTACAATGAGCAGTTCTTC.

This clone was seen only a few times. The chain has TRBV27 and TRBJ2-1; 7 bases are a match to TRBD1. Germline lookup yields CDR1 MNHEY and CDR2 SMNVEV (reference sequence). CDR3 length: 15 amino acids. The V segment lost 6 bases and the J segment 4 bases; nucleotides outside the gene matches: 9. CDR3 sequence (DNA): TGTGCCAGCAGCCCCCGGGACAGCTCGTACAATGAGCAGTTCTTC. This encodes CASSPRDSSYNEQFF.

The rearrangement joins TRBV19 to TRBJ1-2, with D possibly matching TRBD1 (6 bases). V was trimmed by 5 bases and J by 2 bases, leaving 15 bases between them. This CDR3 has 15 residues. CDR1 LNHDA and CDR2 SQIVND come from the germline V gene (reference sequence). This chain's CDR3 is CASSDLQGGNYGYTF. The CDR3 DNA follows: TGTGCCAGTAGTGACTTACAGGGAGGGAACTATGGCTACACCTTC.

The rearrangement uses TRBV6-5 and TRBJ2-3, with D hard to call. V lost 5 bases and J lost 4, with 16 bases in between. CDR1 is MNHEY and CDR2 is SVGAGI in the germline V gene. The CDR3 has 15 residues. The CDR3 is CASSRTLQRADTQYF. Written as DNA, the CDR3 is TGTGCCAGCAGTCGGACGCTACAAAGGGCAGATACGCAGTATTTT.

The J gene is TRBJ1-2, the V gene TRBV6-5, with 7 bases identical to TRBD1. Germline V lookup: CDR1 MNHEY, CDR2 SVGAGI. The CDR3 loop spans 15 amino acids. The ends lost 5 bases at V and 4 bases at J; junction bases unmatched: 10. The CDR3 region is CASSSPRTGSYGYTF. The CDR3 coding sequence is TGTGCCAGCAGTAGCCCCAGGACAGGCTCCTATGGCTACACCTTC.

The CDR3 sequence: CASTRYPDSSYEQYF. The CDR3 coding sequence is TGTGCCAGCACCCGATACCCAGACAGCTCCTACGAGCAGTACTTC. The V call is TRBV6-5, the J call TRBJ2-7; weak D call: TRBD1 (5 bases). The CDR3 is 15 amino acids. Germline CDR1 and CDR2: MNHEY and SVGAGI. The V gene lost 7 bases and the J gene lost 0 bases, with 16 bases spanning the gap.

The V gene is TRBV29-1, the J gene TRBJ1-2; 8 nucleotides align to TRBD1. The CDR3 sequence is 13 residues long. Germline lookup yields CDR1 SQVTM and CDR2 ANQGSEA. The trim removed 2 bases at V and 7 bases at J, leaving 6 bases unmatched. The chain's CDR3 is CSVEQGARGGYTF. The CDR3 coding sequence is TGCAGCGTTGAACAGGGGGCGCGGGGTGGCTACACCTTC.

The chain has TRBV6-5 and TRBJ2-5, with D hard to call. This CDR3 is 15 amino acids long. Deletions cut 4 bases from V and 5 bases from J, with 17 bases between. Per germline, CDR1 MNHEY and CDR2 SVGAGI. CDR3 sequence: CASSSTTGLWETQYF. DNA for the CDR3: TGTGCCAGCAGTTCTACGACCGGTTTATGGGAGACCCAGTACTTC.

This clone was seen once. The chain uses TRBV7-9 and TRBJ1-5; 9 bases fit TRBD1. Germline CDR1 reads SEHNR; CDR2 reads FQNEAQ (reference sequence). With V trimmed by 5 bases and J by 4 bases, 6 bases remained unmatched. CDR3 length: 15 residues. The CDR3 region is CASSLEGTGNQPQHF. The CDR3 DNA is TGTGCCAGCAGCCTTGAAGGGACAGGGAATCAGCCCCAGCATTTT.

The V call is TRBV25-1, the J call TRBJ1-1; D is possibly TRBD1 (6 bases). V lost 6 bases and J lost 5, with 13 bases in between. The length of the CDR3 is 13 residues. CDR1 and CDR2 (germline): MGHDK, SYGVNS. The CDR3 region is CASRAGEWTEAFF. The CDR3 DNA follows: TGTGCCAGCAGGGCAGGGGAATGGACTGAAGCTTTCTTT.

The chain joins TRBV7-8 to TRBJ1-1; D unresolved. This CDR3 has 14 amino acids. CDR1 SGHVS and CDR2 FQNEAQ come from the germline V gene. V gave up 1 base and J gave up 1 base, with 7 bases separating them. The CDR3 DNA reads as TGTGCCAGCAGCTTAGAGGATGCGAACACTGAAGCTTTCTTT. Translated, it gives CASSLEDANTEAFF. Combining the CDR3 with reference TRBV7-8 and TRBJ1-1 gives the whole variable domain GAGVSQSPRYKVAKRGQDVALRCDPISGHVSLFWYQQALGQGPEFLTYFQNEAQLDKSGLPSDRFFAERPEGSVSTLKIQRTQQEDSAVYLCASSLEDANTEAFFGQGTRLTVV.

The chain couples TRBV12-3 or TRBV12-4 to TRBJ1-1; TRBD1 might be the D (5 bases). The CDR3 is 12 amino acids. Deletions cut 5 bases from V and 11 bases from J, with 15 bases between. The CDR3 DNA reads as TGTGCCAGCAGTCTCGGGGCCCGAGGGGCTTTCTTT. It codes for CASSLGARGAFF.

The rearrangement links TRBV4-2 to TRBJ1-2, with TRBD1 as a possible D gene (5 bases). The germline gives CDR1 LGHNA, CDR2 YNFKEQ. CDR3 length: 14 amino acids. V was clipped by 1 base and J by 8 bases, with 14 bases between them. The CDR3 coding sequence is TGTGCCAGCAGCCAAGCTTTGGACACTGAGGGCTACACCTTC. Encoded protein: CASSQALDTEGYTF.

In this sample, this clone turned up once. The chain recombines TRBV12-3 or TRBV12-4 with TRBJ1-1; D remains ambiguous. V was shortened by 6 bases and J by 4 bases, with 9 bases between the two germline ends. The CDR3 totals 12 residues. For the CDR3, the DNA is TGTGCCAGCAGGGGCCCGGGCACTGAAGCTTTCTTT. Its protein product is CASRGPGTEAFF.

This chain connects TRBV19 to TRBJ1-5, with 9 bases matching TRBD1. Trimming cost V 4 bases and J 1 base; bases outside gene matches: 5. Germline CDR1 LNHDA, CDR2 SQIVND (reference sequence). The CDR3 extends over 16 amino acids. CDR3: CASSRGGQGSNQPQHF. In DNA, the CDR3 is TGTGCCAGTAGTAGGGGGGGACAGGGAAGCAATCAGCCCCAGCATTTT.

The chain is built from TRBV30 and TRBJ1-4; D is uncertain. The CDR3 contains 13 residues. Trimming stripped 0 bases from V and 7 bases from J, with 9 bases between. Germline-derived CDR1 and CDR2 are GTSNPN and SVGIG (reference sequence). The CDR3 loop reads CAWSVLLSEKLFF. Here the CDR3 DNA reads TGTGCCTGGAGTGTACTTCTGAGTGAAAAACTGTTTTTT.

CDR3 protein: CASSLVSSGEQYF. The CDR3 nucleotides read TGTGCCAGCAGCTTAGTCTCTAGCGGCGAGCAGTACTTC. The chain links TRBV7-2 to TRBJ2-7, with 7 nucleotides matching TRBD2. Germline CDR1 reads SGHTA; CDR2 reads FQGNSA. The CDR3 spans 13 residues. The ends lost 1 base at V and 6 bases at J; junction bases unmatched: 3.

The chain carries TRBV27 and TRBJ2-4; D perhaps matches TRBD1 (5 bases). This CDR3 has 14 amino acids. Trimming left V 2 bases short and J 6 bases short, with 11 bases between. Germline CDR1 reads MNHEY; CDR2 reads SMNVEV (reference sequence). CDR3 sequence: CASSLRRQLNIQYF. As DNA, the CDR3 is TGTGCCAGCAGTTTAAGAAGACAGCTAAACATTCAGTACTTC.

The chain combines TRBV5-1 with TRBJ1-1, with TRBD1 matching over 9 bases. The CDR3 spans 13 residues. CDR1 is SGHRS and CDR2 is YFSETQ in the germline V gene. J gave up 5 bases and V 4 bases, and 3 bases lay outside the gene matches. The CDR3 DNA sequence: TGCGCCAGCAGCATAGGACAGGGGACTGAAGCTTTCTTT. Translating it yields CASSIGQGTEAFF.

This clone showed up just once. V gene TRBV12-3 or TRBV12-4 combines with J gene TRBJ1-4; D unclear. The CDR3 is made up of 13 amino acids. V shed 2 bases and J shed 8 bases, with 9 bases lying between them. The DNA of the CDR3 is TGTGCCAGCAGTTTATACGGAAAGGAAAAACTGTTTTTT. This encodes CASSLYGKEKLFF.

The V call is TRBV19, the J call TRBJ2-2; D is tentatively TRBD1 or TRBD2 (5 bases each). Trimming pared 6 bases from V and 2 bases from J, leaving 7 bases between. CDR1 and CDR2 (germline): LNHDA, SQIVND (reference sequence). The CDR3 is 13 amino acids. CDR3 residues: CASRRGNTGELFF. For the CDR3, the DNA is TGTGCCAGTAGGAGGGGAAACACCGGGGAGCTGTTTTTT.

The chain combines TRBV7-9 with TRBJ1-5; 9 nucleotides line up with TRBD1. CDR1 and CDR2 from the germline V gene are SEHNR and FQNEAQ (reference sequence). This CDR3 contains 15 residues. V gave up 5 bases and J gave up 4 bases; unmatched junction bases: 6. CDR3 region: CASSPDGTGNQPQHF. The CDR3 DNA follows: TGTGCCAGCAGCCCAGATGGGACAGGGAATCAGCCCCAGCATTTT.

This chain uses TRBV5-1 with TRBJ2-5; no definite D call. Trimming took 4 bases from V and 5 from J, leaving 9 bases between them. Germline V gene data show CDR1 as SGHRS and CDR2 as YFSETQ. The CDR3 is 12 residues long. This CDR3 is CASSVYLETQYF. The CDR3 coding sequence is TGCGCCAGCAGCGTGTATTTGGAGACCCAGTACTTC.

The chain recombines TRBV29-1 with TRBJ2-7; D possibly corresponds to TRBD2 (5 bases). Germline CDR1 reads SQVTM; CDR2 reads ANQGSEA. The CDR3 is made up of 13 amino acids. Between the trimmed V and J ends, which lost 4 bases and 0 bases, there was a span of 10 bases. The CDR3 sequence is CSVVMRASYEQYF. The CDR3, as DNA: TGCAGCGTTGTCATGAGGGCCTCCTACGAGCAGTACTTC.

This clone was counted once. CDR3 residues: CASSEAVDGTDTQYF. CDR3 in DNA: TGTGCCAGCAGTGAAGCGGTGGATGGCACAGATACGCAGTATTTT. This chain connects TRBV6-1 to TRBJ2-3, with D uncertain. The CDR3 extends over 15 amino acids. V shed 0 bases and J shed 1 base, with 8 bases lying between them. Germline assignment: CDR1 MNHNS and CDR2 SASEGT.

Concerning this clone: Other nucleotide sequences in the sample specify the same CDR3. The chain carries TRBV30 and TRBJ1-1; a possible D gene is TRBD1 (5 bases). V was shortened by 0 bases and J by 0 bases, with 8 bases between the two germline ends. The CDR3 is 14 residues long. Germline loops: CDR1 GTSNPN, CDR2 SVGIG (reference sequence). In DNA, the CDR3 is TGTGCCTGGAGTGTAGACAGTATGAACACTGAAGCTTTCTTT. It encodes CAWSVDSMNTEAFF.

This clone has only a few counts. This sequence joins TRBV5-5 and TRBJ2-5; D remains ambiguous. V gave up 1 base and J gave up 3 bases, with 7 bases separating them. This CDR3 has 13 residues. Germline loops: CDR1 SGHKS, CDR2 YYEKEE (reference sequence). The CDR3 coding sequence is TGTGCCAGCAGCTTGTCGGATAAAGAGACCCAGTACTTC. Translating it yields CASSLSDKETQYF.

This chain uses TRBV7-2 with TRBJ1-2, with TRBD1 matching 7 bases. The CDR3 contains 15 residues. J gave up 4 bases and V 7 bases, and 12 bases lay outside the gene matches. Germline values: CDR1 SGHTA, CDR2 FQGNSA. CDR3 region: CASNQGGRRSYGYTF. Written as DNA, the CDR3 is TGTGCCAGCAACCAAGGGGGCCGGCGGAGCTATGGCTACACCTTC.

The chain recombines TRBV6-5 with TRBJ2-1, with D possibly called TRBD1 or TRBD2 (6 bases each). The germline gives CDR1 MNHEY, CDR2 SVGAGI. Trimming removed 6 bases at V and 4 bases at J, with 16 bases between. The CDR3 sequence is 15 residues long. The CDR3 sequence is CASSNPRGLYNEQFF. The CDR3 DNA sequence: TGTGCCAGCAGCAACCCCCGGGGGCTATACAATGAGCAGTTCTTC.

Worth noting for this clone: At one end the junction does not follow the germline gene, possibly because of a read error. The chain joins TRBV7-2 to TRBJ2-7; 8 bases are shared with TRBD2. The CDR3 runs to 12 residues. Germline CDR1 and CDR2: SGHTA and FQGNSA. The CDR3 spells CASSFPGGPPNF. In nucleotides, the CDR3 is TGTGCCAGCAGCTTCCCGGGGGGGCCTCCCAACTTC. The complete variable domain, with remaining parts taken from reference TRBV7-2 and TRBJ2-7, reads GAGVSQSPSNKVTEKGKDVELRCDPISGHTALYWYRQSLGQGLEFLIYFQGNSAPDKSGLPSDRFSAERTGGSVSTLTIQRTQQEDSAVYLCASSFPGGPPNFGPGTRLTVT.

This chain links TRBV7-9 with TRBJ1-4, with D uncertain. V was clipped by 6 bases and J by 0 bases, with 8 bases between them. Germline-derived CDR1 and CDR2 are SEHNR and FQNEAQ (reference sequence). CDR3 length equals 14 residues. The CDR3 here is CASRPLATNEKLFF. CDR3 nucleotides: TGTGCCAGCAGACCGCTTGCAACTAATGAAAAACTGTTTTTT.

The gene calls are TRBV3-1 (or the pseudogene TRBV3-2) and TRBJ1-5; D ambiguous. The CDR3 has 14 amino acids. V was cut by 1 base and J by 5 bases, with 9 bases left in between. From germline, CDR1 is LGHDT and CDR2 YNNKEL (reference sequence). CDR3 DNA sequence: TGTGCCAGCAGCCAAGGAGGGCTTCATCAGCCCCAGCATTTT. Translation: CASSQGGLHQPQHF.